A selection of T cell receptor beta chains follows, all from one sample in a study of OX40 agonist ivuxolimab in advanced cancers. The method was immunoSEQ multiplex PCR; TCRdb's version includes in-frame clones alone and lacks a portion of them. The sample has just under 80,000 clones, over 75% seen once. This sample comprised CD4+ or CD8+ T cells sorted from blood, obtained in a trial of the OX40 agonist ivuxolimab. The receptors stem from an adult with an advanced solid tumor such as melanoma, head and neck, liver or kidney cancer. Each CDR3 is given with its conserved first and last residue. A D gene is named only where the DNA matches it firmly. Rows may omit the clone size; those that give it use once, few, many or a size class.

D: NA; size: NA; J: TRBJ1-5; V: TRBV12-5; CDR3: CASGLQLSNQPQHF; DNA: TGTGCTAGTGGTTTGCAACTTAGCAATCAGCCCCAGCATTTT
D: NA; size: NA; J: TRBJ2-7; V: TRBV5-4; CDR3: CASSAGTGTYEQYF; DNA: TGTGCCAGCAGCGCCGGGACTGGTACCTACGAGCAGTACTTC
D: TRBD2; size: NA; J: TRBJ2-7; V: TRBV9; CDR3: CASSAPSGGEQYF; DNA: TGTGCCAGCAGCGCCCCTTCGGGGGGCGAGCAGTACTTC
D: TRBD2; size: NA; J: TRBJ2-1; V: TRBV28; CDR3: CASSTVRAGLAGGLGRNEQFF; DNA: TGTGCCAGCAGTACCGTAAGGGCCGGACTAGCGGGAGGGTTAGGGCGGAATGAGCAGTTCTTC
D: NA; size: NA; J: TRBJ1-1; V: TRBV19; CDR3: CASRTGQLNTEAFF; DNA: TGTGCCAGTAGGACTGGACAGCTGAACACTGAAGCTTTCTTT
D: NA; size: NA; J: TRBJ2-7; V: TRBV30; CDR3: CAWLRVNGYEQYF; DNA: TGTGCCTGGCTCAGGGTTAATGGGTACGAGCAGTACTTC
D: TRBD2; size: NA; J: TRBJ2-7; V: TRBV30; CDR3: CAWSGLAGYEQYF; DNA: TGTGCCTGGAGTGGACTAGCGGGCTACGAGCAGTACTTC
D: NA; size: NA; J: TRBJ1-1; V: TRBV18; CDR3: CASSPLSWAGDRRGTEAFF; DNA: TGTGCCAGCTCACCTCTCTCCTGGGCGGGGGACCGCCGAGGCACTGAAGCTTTCTTT
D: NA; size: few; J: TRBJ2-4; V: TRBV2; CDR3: CASGVPKNIQYF; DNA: TGTGCCAGCGGGGTACCCAAAAACATTCAGTACTTC
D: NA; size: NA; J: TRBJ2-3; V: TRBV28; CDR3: CASSQSHSSHYTQYF; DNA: TGTGCCAGCAGCCAATCTCATTCCTCTCACTATACGCAGTATTTT
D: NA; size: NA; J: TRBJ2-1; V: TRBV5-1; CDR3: CASSTAGQIGEEQFF; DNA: TGCGCCAGCTCCACGGCCGGGCAAATCGGGGAGGAGCAGTTCTTC
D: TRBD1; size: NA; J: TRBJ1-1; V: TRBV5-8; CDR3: CASSSRQGAEAFF; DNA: TGTGCCAGCAGCTCGAGACAGGGGGCTGAAGCTTTCTTT
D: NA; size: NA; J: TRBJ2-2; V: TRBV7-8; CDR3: CASSLLIATGYVAGELFF; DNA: TGTGCCAGCAGCTTATTAATAGCTACGGGTTATGTCGCCGGGGAGCTGTTTTTT
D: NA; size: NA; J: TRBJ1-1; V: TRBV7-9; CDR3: CASTSLGGATEAFF; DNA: TGTGCCAGCACTTCCCTGGGGGGGGCCACTGAAGCTTTCTTT
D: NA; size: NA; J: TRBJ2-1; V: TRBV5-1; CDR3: CASRGAGMNEQFF; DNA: TGCGCCAGTCGCGGGGCAGGGATGAATGAGCAGTTCTTC
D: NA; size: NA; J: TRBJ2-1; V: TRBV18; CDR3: CASSPPSGTTYNEQFF; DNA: TGTGCCAGCTCACCACCTTCCGGGACGACCTACAATGAGCAGTTCTTC
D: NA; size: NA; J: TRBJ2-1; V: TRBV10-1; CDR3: CASSSSLTYNEQFF; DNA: TGCGCCAGCAGTTCCAGCTTGACTTACAATGAGCAGTTCTTC
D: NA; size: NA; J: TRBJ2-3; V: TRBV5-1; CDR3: CASGKQDTDTQYF; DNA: TGCGCCAGCGGCAAACAGGACACAGATACGCAGTATTTT
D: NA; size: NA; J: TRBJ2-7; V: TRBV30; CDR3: CAWSVSGYEQYF; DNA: TGTGCCTGGAGTGTATCCGGGTACGAGCAGTACTTC
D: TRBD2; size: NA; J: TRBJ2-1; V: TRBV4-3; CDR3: CASSQGVLAESSYNEQFF; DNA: TGCGCCAGCAGCCAGGGTGTACTAGCGGAGAGCTCCTACAATGAGCAGTTCTTC
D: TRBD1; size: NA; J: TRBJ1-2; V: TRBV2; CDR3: CASSATGAYGYTF; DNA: TGTGCCAGCAGCGCGACAGGGGCTTATGGCTACACCTTC
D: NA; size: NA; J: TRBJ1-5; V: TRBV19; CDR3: CASSTSPGQVNQPQHF; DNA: TGTGCCAGTAGTACGTCTCCGGGACAAGTCAATCAGCCCCAGCATTTT
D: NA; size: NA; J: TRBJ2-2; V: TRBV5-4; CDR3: CASSAAQTANTGELFF; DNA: TGTGCCAGCAGCGCCGCCCAGACAGCGAACACCGGGGAGCTGTTTTTT
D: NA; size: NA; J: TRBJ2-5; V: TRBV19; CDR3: CATYNGRAGETQYF; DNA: TGTGCCACCTACAATGGGCGGGCAGGAGAGACCCAGTACTTC
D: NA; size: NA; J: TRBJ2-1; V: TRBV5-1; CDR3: CASSLVLEAYNEQFF; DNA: TGCGCCAGCAGCTTGGTCCTAGAAGCGTACAATGAGCAGTTCTTC
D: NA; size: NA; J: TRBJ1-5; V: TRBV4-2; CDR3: CASSQDSRVNQPQHF; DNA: TGTGCCAGCAGCCAAGACTCCAGGGTCAATCAGCCCCAGCATTTT
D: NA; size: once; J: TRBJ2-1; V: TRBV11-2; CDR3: CASSLQRANEQFF; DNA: TGTGCCAGCAGCTTACAGCGGGCGAATGAGCAGTTCTTC